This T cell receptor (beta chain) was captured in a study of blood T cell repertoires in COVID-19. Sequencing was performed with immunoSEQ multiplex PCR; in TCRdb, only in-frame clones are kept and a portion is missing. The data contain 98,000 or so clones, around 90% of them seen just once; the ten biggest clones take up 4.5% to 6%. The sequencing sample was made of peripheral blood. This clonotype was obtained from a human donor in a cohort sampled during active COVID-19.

CDR3 loop: CASQRQGNTEAFF. The CDR3, as DNA: TGTGCCAGTCAAAGACAGGGGAACACTGAAGCTTTCTTT. The chain combines TRBV19 with TRBJ1-1, with 7 bases aligning to TRBD1. Looked up from germline, CDR1 is LNHDA and CDR2 is SQIVND (reference sequence). J gave up 1 base and V 8 bases, and 4 bases lay outside the gene matches. This CDR3 is 13 amino acids long.